The present entry profiles one T cell receptor beta chain with its context. Its antigen is still unknown. These data come from a study of T cell clonotyping in hematopoietic cell transplantation. Study-wide findings and caveats: After transplant, recipient diversity fell while pathologically expanded clonotypes grew through day 180. Graft donor and pretransplant recipient Inverse Simpson Index values predicted broader posttransplant TCR diversity.

Using immunoSEQ multiplex PCR, the repertoire was profiled, and TCRdb retains in-frame clones only, with some absent. Of about 36,000 clones listed, over 75% were seen once; the top ten hold almost 2%. In germline, CDR1 is WNHNN, CDR2 SYGVQD (reference sequence). The CDR3 length is 13 residues. Trimming removed 6 bases from V and 4 bases from J, with 9 bases in between. Sequenced: peripheral blood mononuclear cells. This TCR was sampled from a woman aged 40 to 55 in good health. Some clones in this sample may be carry-over from other donors' samples. J is TRBJ2-2 and V is TRBV10-1, with D tentatively TRBD2 (6 bases). The CDR3 is CASSYSGTGELFF. The CDR3 DNA is TGCGCCAGCAGCTATAGCGGCACCGGGGAGCTGTTTTTT.